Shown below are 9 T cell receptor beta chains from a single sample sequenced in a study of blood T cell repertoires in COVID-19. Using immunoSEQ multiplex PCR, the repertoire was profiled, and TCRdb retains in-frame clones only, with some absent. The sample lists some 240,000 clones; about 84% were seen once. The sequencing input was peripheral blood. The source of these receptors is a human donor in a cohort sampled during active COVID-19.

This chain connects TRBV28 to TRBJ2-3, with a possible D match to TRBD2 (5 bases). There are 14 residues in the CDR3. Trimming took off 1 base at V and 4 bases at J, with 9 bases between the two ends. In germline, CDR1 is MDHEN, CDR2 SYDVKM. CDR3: CASSLYRGADTQYF. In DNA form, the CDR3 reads TGTGCCAGCAGTTTATACCGGGGAGCAGATACGCAGTATTTT.

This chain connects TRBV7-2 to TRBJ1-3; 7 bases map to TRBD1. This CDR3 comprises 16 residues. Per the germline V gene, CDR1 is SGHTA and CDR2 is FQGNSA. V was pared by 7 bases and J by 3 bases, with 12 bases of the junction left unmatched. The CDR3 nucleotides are TGTGCCAGCACCCGCGCAGAGGGGGCGCTTGGAAACACCATATATTTT. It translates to CASTRAEGALGNTIYF. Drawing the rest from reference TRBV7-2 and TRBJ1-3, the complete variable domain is GAGVSQSPSNKVTEKGKDVELRCDPISGHTALYWYRQSLGQGLEFLIYFQGNSAPDKSGLPSDRFSAERTGGSVSTLTIQRTQQEDSAVYLCASTRAEGALGNTIYFGEGSWLTVV.

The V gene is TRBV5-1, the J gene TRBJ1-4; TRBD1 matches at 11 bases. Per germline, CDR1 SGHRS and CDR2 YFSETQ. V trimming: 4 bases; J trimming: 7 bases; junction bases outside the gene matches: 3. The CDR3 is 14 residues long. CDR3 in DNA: TGCGCCAGCAGCCCGGGACAGGGGGTTGAAAAACTGTTTTTT. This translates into CASSPGQGVEKLFF.

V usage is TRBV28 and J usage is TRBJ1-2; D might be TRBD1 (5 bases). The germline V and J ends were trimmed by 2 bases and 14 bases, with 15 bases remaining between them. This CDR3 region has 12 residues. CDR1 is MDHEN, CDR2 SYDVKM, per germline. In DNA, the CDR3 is TGTGCCAGCAGTTTACTCGACAGTGTCTGGACCTTC. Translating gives CASSLLDSVWTF.

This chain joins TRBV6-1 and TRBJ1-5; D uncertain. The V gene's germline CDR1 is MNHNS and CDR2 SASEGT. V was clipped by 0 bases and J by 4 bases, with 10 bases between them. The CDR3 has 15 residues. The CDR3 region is CASSEAKTPNQPQHF. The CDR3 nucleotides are TGTGCCAGCAGTGAAGCGAAGACACCGAATCAGCCCCAGCATTTT.

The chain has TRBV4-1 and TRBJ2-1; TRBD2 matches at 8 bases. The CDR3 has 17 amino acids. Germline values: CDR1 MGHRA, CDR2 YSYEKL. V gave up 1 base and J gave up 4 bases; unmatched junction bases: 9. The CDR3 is CASSQAAGDPYYNEQFF. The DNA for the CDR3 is TGCGCCAGCAGCCAAGCAGCGGGAGACCCTTATTACAATGAGCAGTTCTTC.

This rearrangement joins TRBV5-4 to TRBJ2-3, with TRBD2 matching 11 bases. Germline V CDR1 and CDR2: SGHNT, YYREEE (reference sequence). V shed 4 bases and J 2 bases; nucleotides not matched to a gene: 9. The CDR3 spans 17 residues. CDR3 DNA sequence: TGTGCCAGCAGCCCGGGACTAGCGGCCCGACTCACAGATACGCAGTATTTT. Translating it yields CASSPGLAARLTDTQYF.

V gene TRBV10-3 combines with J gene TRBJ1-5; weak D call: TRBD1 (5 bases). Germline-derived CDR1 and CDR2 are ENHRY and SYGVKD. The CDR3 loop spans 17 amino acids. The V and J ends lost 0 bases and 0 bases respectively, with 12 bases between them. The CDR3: CAISESRRGDSNQPQHF. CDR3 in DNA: TGTGCCATCAGTGAGTCCAGGAGGGGAGATAGCAATCAGCCCCAGCATTTT.

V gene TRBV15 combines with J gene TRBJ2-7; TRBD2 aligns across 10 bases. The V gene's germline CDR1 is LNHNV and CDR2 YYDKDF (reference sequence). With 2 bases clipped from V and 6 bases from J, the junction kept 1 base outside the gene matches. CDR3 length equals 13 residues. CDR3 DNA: TGTGCCACCAGCAGACTAGCGGGGGTCGAGCAGTACTTC. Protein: CATSRLAGVEQYF.